The 25 T cell receptor beta chains reported below all come from one sample, sequenced in a study of CD8+CD57+ T cells in acquired aplastic anemia. Both TCR beta VDJ combination and CDR3 sequence profiling were carried out. Genomic DNA was the template for this profiling. TCRdb processed the reads anew with MiXCR; each CDR3 protein has one entry. Among 200,000 to 250,000 distinct CDR3 sequences listed, 34% were seen once. The sample taken for sequencing was sorted CD4+, CD8+, or CD8+CD57+ T cells (not recorded which) from PBMCs. The receptors originated from a human donor in good health, serving as a control.

This clonotype was detected many times. This chain links TRBV2 with TRBJ2-5; the D gene is possibly TRBD2 (7 bases). The CDR3 spans 17 residues. V lost 7 bases and J 4 bases, leaving 25 bases between the germline ends. Germline CDR1 SNHLY, CDR2 FYNNEI. The DNA for the CDR3 is TGTGCCAGCACCGAGGGGGGGGGCGGGATTAAAGGAGAGACCCAGTACTTC. It specifies CASTEGGGGIKGETQYF.

This clonotype was seen ten or more times. The chain carries TRBV2 and TRBJ1-2, with TRBD1 identical over 8 bases. Per the germline V gene, CDR1 is SNHLY and CDR2 is FYNNEI. The V and J ends lost 6 bases and 5 bases, in that order; junction bases with no gene match: 11. The CDR3 totals 15 residues. The CDR3: CASSNTGTGTYGYTF. For the CDR3, the DNA is TGTGCCAGCAGCAATACCGGGACAGGTACTTATGGCTACACCTTC.

In its sample, this clonotype was seen a few times. The genes are TRBV2 and TRBJ1-1, with 7 bases matching TRBD1. The CDR3 is made up of 16 amino acids. Germline V lookup: CDR1 SNHLY, CDR2 FYNNEI. V lost 4 bases and J lost 0; bases outside the gene matches: 8. The CDR3 reads CASSVRDSLMNTEAFF. In nucleotides, the CDR3 is TGTGCCAGCAGTGTTAGGGACAGCCTAATGAACACTGAAGCTTTCTTT.

This chain uses TRBV5-5 with TRBJ2-1; possible D gene TRBD1, 6 bases. This CDR3 is built from 14 residues. The germline V and J ends were trimmed by 7 bases and 5 bases, with 16 bases remaining between them. Germline CDR1 and CDR2: SGHKS and YYEKEE (reference sequence). CDR3 DNA sequence: TGTGCCAGCGATGAAGGGACATTCAACAATGAGCAGTTCTTC. It codes for CASDEGTFNNEQFF.

This clonotype appeared many times. This chain joins TRBV2 and TRBJ1-4; perhaps TRBD1 as D (5 bases). The CDR3 has 17 amino acids. Germline assignment: CDR1 SNHLY and CDR2 FYNNEI. Trimming removed 6 bases at V and 5 bases at J, with 22 bases between. The CDR3 DNA reads as TGTGCCAGCAGGGGGCCTGGAGGGTGGCAGAGGAATGAAAAACTGTTTTTT. Its protein product is CASRGPGGWQRNEKLFF. Variable domain in full (rest from reference TRBV2 and TRBJ1-4): EPEVTQTPSHQVTQMGQEVILRCVPISNHLYFYWYRQILGQKVEFLVSFYNNEISEKSEIFDDQFSVERPDGSNFTLKIRSTKLEDSAMYFCASRGPGGWQRNEKLFFGSGTQLSVL.

This clonotype was found a few times. The genes are TRBV9 and TRBJ2-1; D is undetermined. V was pared by 3 bases and J by 3 bases, with 19 bases between. The CDR3 spans 17 residues. CDR1 is SGDLS, CDR2 YYNGEE, per germline. The CDR3 protein is CASSDRKKTPSYNEQFF. The CDR3 nucleotides are TGTGCCAGCAGCGATCGTAAAAAAACTCCAAGCTACAATGAGCAGTTCTTC.

Details on this clonotype: At one of its ends the junction is not consistent with the germline gene, which may arise from a read error. The chain links TRBV5-1 to TRBJ2-1; 12 bases are a match to TRBD2. The germline V gene encodes CDR1 SGHRS and CDR2 YFSETQ. The length of the CDR3 is 16 residues. The CDR3 DNA reads as TGCACCAGCAGCGGGCGACTAGCGGGAGACCACAATGAGCAGTTCTTC. This codes for CTSSGRLAGDHNEQFF. Filled out from reference TRBV5-1 and TRBJ2-1, the complete variable domain reads KAGVTQTPRYLIKTRGQQVTLSCSPISGHRSVSWYQQTPGQGLQFLFEYFSETQRNKGNFPGRFSGRQFSNSRSEMNVSTLELGDSALYLCTSSGRLAGDHNEQFFGPGTRLTVL.

The V call is TRBV11-3, the J call TRBJ2-7, with D possibly being TRBD2 (5 bases). The length of the CDR3 is 17 residues. Per germline, CDR1 SGHNT and CDR2 YENEEA. Trimming removed 2 bases from V and 0 bases from J, with 17 bases in between. The CDR3 spells CASSLQFLGISSYEQYF. The CDR3 DNA reads TGTGCCAGCAGCTTACAGTTCCTCGGGATCAGCTCCTACGAGCAGTACTTC.

This rearrangement joins TRBV7-2 to TRBJ1-6; the D is unclear. This CDR3 is 13 amino acids long. CDR1 is SGHTA, CDR2 FQGNSA, per germline. The V gene lost 5 bases and the J gene lost 7 bases, with 9 bases spanning the gap. CDR3 protein: CASSLEQNSPLHF. CDR3 in DNA: TGTGCCAGCAGCCTAGAACAGAATTCACCCCTCCACTTT.

This sequence joins TRBV11-2 and TRBJ1-5; 7 bases are shared with TRBD1. CDR1 is SGHAT and CDR2 is FQNNGV in the germline V gene. The CDR3 contains 16 residues. Trimming at V came to 5 bases and at J to 0 bases, leaving 7 bases not matched to a gene. The CDR3 reads CASSLTGDSSNQPQHF. The CDR3 nucleotides read TGTGCCAGCAGCCTTACAGGGGACAGTAGCAATCAGCCCCAGCATTTT. The full variable domain, its missing parts supplied by reference TRBV11-2 and TRBJ1-5, is EAGVAQSPRYKIIEKRQSVAFWCNPISGHATLYWYQQILGQGPKLLIQFQNNGVVDDSQLPKDRFSAERLKGVDSTLKIQPAKLEDSAVYLCASSLTGDSSNQPQHFGDGTRLSIL.

This clonotype appeared many times. The chain links TRBV20-1 to TRBJ2-7, with no clear D. Germline V gene lookup returns CDR1 DFQATT and CDR2 SNEGSKA (reference sequence). The CDR3 covers 11 residues. The V end was cut by 5 bases, the J end by 6 bases, with 11 bases between. The CDR3 here is CSALLGSEQYF. CDR3 nucleotide sequence: TGCAGTGCTCTGTTGGGAAGCGAGCAGTACTTC.

This clonotype appeared a few times. The chain joins TRBV27 to TRBJ1-1; no firm D call. CDR1 and CDR2 (germline): MNHEY, SMNVEV (reference sequence). The V end lost 5 bases, the J end lost 0 bases, and 16 bases lay between the germline ends. The CDR3 has 16 amino acids. CDR3 nucleotides: TGTGCCAGCAGTGAGTTGGTAGGGAAAGTGAACACTGAAGCTTTCTTT. Translation gives CASSELVGKVNTEAFF.

The chain has TRBV11-2 and TRBJ2-3; 7 bases fit TRBD2. With 5 bases clipped from V and 2 bases from J, the junction kept 10 bases outside the gene matches. Looked up from germline, CDR1 is SGHAT and CDR2 is FQNNGV. The CDR3 spans 16 residues. CDR3 amino acids: CASSPPGLGSTDTQYF. The CDR3, as DNA: TGTGCCAGCAGCCCCCCCGGACTAGGATCCACAGATACGCAGTATTTT.

J is TRBJ2-7 and V is TRBV19; 9 bases line up with TRBD1. CDR3 length equals 15 residues. The V and J ends lost 5 bases and 0 bases, in that order; junction bases with no gene match: 5. The V gene's germline CDR1 is LNHDA and CDR2 SQIVND (reference sequence). The CDR3 region has the DNA TGTGCCAGTAGTGACCGGGACAGGGCCTCCTACGAGCAGTACTTC. Translation gives CASSDRDRASYEQYF.

The chain uses TRBV5-1 and TRBJ1-2, with 7 bases that match TRBD1. The CDR3 loop spans 13 amino acids. CDR1 and CDR2 (germline): SGHRS, YFSETQ. Trimming took 6 bases from V and 5 from J; bases not matched to a gene: 7. The DNA for the CDR3 is TGCGCCAGCACTACGGGACAGCAGTATGGCTACACCTTC. It yields the protein CASTTGQQYGYTF.

Of note for this clonotype: In this CDR3 the conserved last residue, phenylalanine or tryptophan, is missing, so a read error is likely. The J gene is TRBJ2-7, the V gene TRBV2; the match to TRBD1 covers 10 bases. Per the germline V gene, CDR1 is SNHLY and CDR2 is FYNNEI. The CDR3 is 14 amino acids. Trimming took 6 bases from V and 5 from J; bases not matched to a gene: 7. CDR3 loop: CASSEETGGDEQYL. CDR3 coding DNA: TGTGCCAGCAGCGAGGAGACAGGGGGCGACGAGCAGTACCTC.

The gene calls are TRBV5-4 and TRBJ2-1, with a tentative D call TRBD2 (6 bases). Trimming pared 2 bases from V and 10 bases from J, leaving 19 bases between. The CDR3 is 15 amino acids. The V gene's germline CDR1 is SGHNT and CDR2 YYREEE (reference sequence). In DNA form, the CDR3 reads TGTGCCAGCAGCTTATCCGGGACTGCGGAGTACGAGCAGTTCTTC. It yields the protein CASSLSGTAEYEQFF.

The chain carries TRBV19 and TRBJ2-1; D may be TRBD2 (5 bases). From germline, CDR1 is LNHDA and CDR2 SQIVND (reference sequence). The CDR3 loop spans 15 amino acids. V dropped 5 bases and J dropped 6 bases, with 17 bases sitting between them. DNA of the CDR3: TGTGCCAGTAGTCAGGAGGCCCAAATGGGCAATGAGCAGTTCTTC. As protein: CASSQEAQMGNEQFF.

Turning to this clonotype: Germline and junction disagree at one end, which may indicate a read error. The chain has TRBV10-3 and TRBJ1-1; 8 nucleotides agree with TRBD1. This CDR3 contains 15 residues. From germline, CDR1 is ENHRY and CDR2 SYGVKD. As DNA, the CDR3 is TGTGCCAGCAGTGAGTGGACAGGGAGGAACACTGAAGCTTTCTTT. Translating it yields CASSEWTGRNTEAFF.

The sample holds a few counts of this clonotype. V and J are TRBV6-1 and TRBJ1-2; D is ambiguous. V was trimmed by 6 bases and J by 3 bases, leaving 17 bases between them. The CDR3 has 15 amino acids. Looked up from germline, CDR1 is MNHNS and CDR2 is SASEGT. CDR3 nucleotides: TGTGCCAGCAGCATCTCATCCGGGCCCTACTATGGCTACACCTTC. As protein: CASSISSGPYYGYTF.

The chain carries TRBV5-8 and TRBJ1-1, with 8 bases aligning to TRBD1. The CDR3 is 13 amino acids. Losses at the gene ends were 4 bases for V and 10 bases for J; bases not matched to a gene: 9. The germline gives CDR1 SGHTS, CDR2 YDEGEE. In DNA, the CDR3 is TGTGCCAGCAGCCTTGGGGGACAGGTGTCAGCTTTCTTT. Its protein is CASSLGGQVSAFF.

Many counts were recorded for this clonotype. The chain combines TRBV7-9 with TRBJ1-1; D ambiguous. The germline V gene has CDR1 SEHNR and CDR2 FQNEAQ (reference sequence). There are 14 residues in the CDR3. The V and J ends lost 5 bases and 3 bases respectively, with 13 bases between them. This CDR3 reads CASSGRGRDTEAFF. In DNA, the CDR3 is TGTGCCAGCAGCGGACGGGGAAGGGACACTGAAGCTTTCTTT.

This clonotype was observed at least ten times. Written as DNA, the CDR3 is TGCGCCAGCAGCCTCGGCAGTAACTATGGCTACACCTTC. Translated: CASSLGSNYGYTF. This chain links TRBV5-1 with TRBJ1-2; D gene uncertain. CDR1 SGHRS and CDR2 YFSETQ come from the germline V gene. The CDR3 sequence is 13 residues long. V was clipped by 4 bases and J by 1 base, with 8 bases between them.

This clonotype came up a few times. This chain links TRBV29-1 with TRBJ2-7, with TRBD2 as a possible D gene (5 bases). The CDR3 loop spans 11 amino acids. The V end lost 7 bases, the J end lost 2 bases, and 9 bases lay between the germline ends. CDR1 is SQVTM, CDR2 ANQGSEA, per germline. The DNA of the CDR3 is TGCAGCGGATCCGGGACCTACGAGCAGTACTTC. It yields the protein CSGSGTYEQYF.

This clonotype has ten or more counts. V usage is TRBV5-1 and J usage is TRBJ2-5; possibly TRBD2 for D (6 bases). CDR1 and CDR2 from the germline V gene are SGHRS and YFSETQ. Trimming cost V 4 bases and J 5 bases, with 12 bases left between them. This CDR3 spans 13 amino acids. CDR3 bases: TGCGCCAGCAGCCGGTTGGAGGGCGAGACCCAGTACTTC. Translated, it gives CASSRLEGETQYF.